The T cell receptor beta chain under discussion was sequenced for a study of shared clonotypes between healthy human individuals. CDR3 length: 16 amino acids. V dropped 3 bases and J dropped 1 base, with 14 bases sitting between them. Germline lookup yields CDR1 SGHRS and CDR2 YFSETQ. Libraries were prepared by immunoSEQ multiplex PCR; TCRdb keeps only in-frame clonotypes and omits some of them. Of about 2 million clones in the sample, roughly 95% were seen once. Positively selected for CCR7, the CD45RO-negative cells used as naive CD8 cells excluded terminally differentiated effector memory CD45RA+ cells.

This clonotype was obtained from a man between 18 and 29 years old in good health. The genes are TRBV5-1 and TRBJ2-1; D remains ambiguous. The sample comprised naive CD8+ T cells sorted from blood. The DNA for the CDR3 is TGCGCCAGCAGCTCTGACTCTTACACTTCCTACAATGAGCAGTTCTTC. Its translation: CASSSDSYTSYNEQFF.